Presented here are 22 T cell receptor beta chains from one specimen sequenced in a study of tumor-infiltrating lymphocytes in primary liver carcinoma. Total RNA (around 500 ng) served as template for TCR beta cDNA synthesis primed by a constant-region primer. For TCR beta, libraries were produced by three nested multiplex PCR rounds using slightly modified ARM-PCR. The opening two PCR rounds, nine to eleven cycles each, paired TRBV1-TRBV30 forward primers with a C-beta reverse primer. MiXCR was run by TCRdb on the multiplex PCR reads, yielding one entry per CDR3 protein. The top ten clones hold more than 10% of a sample with about 100,000 distinct CDR3 sequences, about two thirds of them seen once. Co-extracted RNA and DNA came from 20-30 mg of unsorted bulk tissue. Sequenced: liver tumor tissue from sampling region 2. Subset here: tumor region T2, inferior pole. These TCRs come from a woman aged 60-75 years with primary liver carcinoma and hepatitis B virus infection.

The chain combines TRBV11-2 with TRBJ2-5, with TRBD2 as a possible D gene (6 bases). V dropped 4 bases and J dropped 4 bases, with 19 bases sitting between them. This CDR3 contains 16 residues. Germline loops: CDR1 SGHAT, CDR2 FQNNGV. CDR3 sequence reads: CASSYSRSNGRETQYF. Here the CDR3 DNA reads TGTGCCAGCAGCTACTCTCGTAGTAACGGGAGAGAGACCCAGTACTTC.

The chain uses TRBV30 and TRBJ1-1, with 8 nucleotides matching TRBD1. Germline values: CDR1 GTSNPN, CDR2 SVGIG (reference sequence). V was pared by 3 bases and J by 9 bases, with 18 bases of the junction left unmatched. The CDR3 runs to 16 residues. CDR3 sequence reads: CAWRSSGQGARTKAFF. The CDR3 DNA sequence: TGTGCCTGGAGGTCCTCGGGGCAGGGGGCGCGGACTAAAGCTTTCTTT.

This chain's CDR3 is CASSPEVTSLRIGELFF. CDR3 coding DNA: TGTGCCAGTAGTCCAGAAGTGACTAGTCTTAGGATCGGGGAGCTGTTTTTT. The J gene is TRBJ2-2, the V gene TRBV19, with a tentative D call TRBD2 (6 bases). Germline lookup yields CDR1 LNHDA and CDR2 SQIVND (reference sequence). The ends were cut back, 5 bases at V and 7 bases at J, with 23 bases in the middle. The CDR3 is made up of 17 amino acids. The whole variable domain, remainder taken from reference TRBV19 and TRBJ2-2, is DGGITQSPKYLFRKEGQNVTLSCEQNLNHDAMYWYRQDPGQGLRLIYYSQIVNDFQKGDIAEGYSVSREKKESFPLTVTSAQKNPTAFYLCASSPEVTSLRIGELFFGEGSRLTVL.

This clonotype was counted many times. The chain recombines TRBV5-1 with TRBJ2-2; 16 nucleotides align to TRBD2. CDR1 SGHRS and CDR2 YFSETQ come from the germline V gene. The CDR3 loop spans 19 amino acids. Losses at the gene ends were 4 bases for V and 4 bases for J; bases not matched to a gene: 10. In DNA, the CDR3 is TGCGCCAGCAGCCCGCAGCCGGGACTAGCGGGAGGGCGCACCGGGGAGCTGTTTTTT. It translates to CASSPQPGLAGGRTGELFF.

A word on this clonotype: Because the CDR3 is missing its conserved closing phenylalanine or tryptophan, this is likely a read error. The chain employs TRBV11-2 and TRBJ2-1; D is unclear. The CDR3 is 14 amino acids. Germline loops: CDR1 SGHAT, CDR2 FQNNGV. This CDR3 reads CVSSLDTQRNVQFS. The CDR3 DNA follows: TGTGTCAGCAGCTTAGATACCCAGCGTAATGTGCAGTTCTCC.

On this clonotype itself: This may stem from a read error, because a much larger clone lies one nucleotide away. The rearrangement uses TRBV5-1 and TRBJ2-3; D uncertain. The V gene's germline CDR1 is SGHRS and CDR2 YFSETQ. The CDR3 runs to 13 residues. CDR3 loop: CANSLESADTQYF. The CDR3 bases are TGCGCCAACAGCTTGGAGTCCGCAGATACGCAGTATTTT.

About this clonotype: One end of the junction fails to match germline, which may point to a read error. The chain uses TRBV7-6 and TRBJ2-5, with D tentatively TRBD1 or TRBD2 (5 bases each). CDR3 size: 14 residues. CDR1 is SGHVS, CDR2 FNYEAQ, per germline. The CDR3 DNA follows: TGTGCCAGCAACTTAACGGGGCCTAAGGAGACCCAGTACTTC. This codes for CASNLTGPKETQYF.

This chain links TRBV11-2 with TRBJ2-7; D gene unclear. The CDR3 consists of 15 residues. The ends were cut back, 0 bases at V and 4 bases at J, with 13 bases in the middle. Per the germline V gene, CDR1 is SGHAT and CDR2 is FQNNGV. Here the CDR3 reads CASSLDIGPGYEQYF. The DNA of the CDR3 is TGTGCCAGCAGCTTAGATATAGGCCCAGGATACGAGCAGTACTTC.

The table lists this clonotype with a few counts. The chain combines TRBV28 with TRBJ2-6; D tentatively fits TRBD1 or TRBD2 (7 bases each). V shed 6 bases and J shed 5 bases, with 20 bases lying between them. This CDR3 has 17 amino acids. CDR1 is MDHEN, CDR2 SYDVKM, per germline. CDR3 in amino acids: CASRFQGGPLWANVLTF. The CDR3 DNA follows: TGTGCCAGCAGATTCCAGGGGGGGCCCCTCTGGGCCAACGTCCTGACTTTC.

Worth noting for this clonotype: As the CDR3 is not closed by the conserved phenylalanine or tryptophan, this likely results from a read error. The V and J genes are TRBV5-4 and TRBJ2-7; TRBD1 or TRBD2 may be the D gene (5 bases each). Trimming cost V 2 bases and J 8 bases, with 17 bases left between them. The V gene's germline CDR1 is SGHNT and CDR2 YYREEE (reference sequence). This CDR3 spans 14 amino acids. The CDR3 protein is CASSLGERVRKQYL. The CDR3 nucleotides are TGTGCCAGCAGCTTAGGGGAGAGGGTAAGGAAGCAGTACTTA.

Points on this clonotype: The junction does not match germline at one end; this may be a read error. CDR3 in DNA: TGTGCCAGCAGTCCCTTTACTAGCGGGAGGGCCCAGTACTTT. Its translation: CASSPFTSGRAQYF. The V and J genes are TRBV28 and TRBJ2-7, with TRBD2 matching 13 bases. Germline assignment: CDR1 MDHEN and CDR2 SYDVKM. The CDR3 sequence is 14 residues long.

This chain connects TRBV11-1 to TRBJ1-2; D perhaps matches TRBD1 (5 bases). CDR1 is SGHAT and CDR2 is FQDESV in the germline V gene (reference sequence). The CDR3 extends over 13 amino acids. Trimming pared 9 bases from V and 3 bases from J, leaving 14 bases between. DNA for the CDR3: TGTGCCAGACCCAGGGACTCCTACTATGGCTACACCTTC. It codes for CARPRDSYYGYTF. The whole variable domain, filled in from reference TRBV11-1 and TRBJ1-2, reads EAEVAQSPRYKITEKSQAVAFWCDPISGHATLYWYRQILGQGPELLVQFQDESVVDDSQLPKDRFSAERLKGVDSTLKIQPAELGDSAMYLCARPRDSYYGYTFGSGTRLTVV.

The rearrangement joins TRBV5-4 to TRBJ2-1, with 9 bases identical to TRBD2. Germline CDR1 reads SGHNT; CDR2 reads YYREEE (reference sequence). V lost 0 bases and J lost 7; bases outside the gene matches: 5. The CDR3 totals 15 residues. The CDR3 nucleotides read TGTGCCAGCAGCTTGGCAGCGGGAGGTATTAATGAGCAGTTCTTC. This encodes CASSLAAGGINEQFF.

Concerning this clonotype: At one end the junction does not follow the germline gene, possibly because of a read error. In DNA, the CDR3 is TGTGGCAGCAGTTCAACATGGAACACTGAAGCTTTCTTT. It specifies CGSSSTWNTEAFF. The V and J genes are TRBV12-3 or TRBV12-4 and TRBJ1-1; D ambiguous. The CDR3 runs 13 residues.

Of note for this clonotype: A junction end diverges from the germline sequence, so it may reflect a read error. V usage is TRBV11-1 and J usage is TRBJ1-5; 10 bases are a match to TRBD1. The V gene's germline CDR1 is SGHAT and CDR2 FQDESV (reference sequence). The CDR3 is 14 amino acids. The CDR3 protein is CASNSGQGNQPQHF. Here the CDR3 DNA reads TGCGCCAGCAACTCGGGACAGGGGAACCAGCCCCAGCATTTT.

This clonotype appeared once. A read error may account for a junction end that differs from germline. The V and J genes are TRBV11-2 and TRBJ2-1; 11 bases fit TRBD1. This CDR3 spans 17 amino acids. CDR1 and CDR2 from the germline V gene are SGHAT and FQNNGV. The CDR3 region has the DNA TGTGCCAGCACCCAACACGGGGGGGGACAGGGGGGGAATGAGCAGCTCTTC. This encodes CASTQHGGGQGGNEQLF. Using reference TRBV11-2 and TRBJ2-1 for the parts outside the CDR3, the full variable domain is EAGVAQSPRYKIIEKRQSVAFWCNPISGHATLYWYQQILGQGPKLLIQFQNNGVVDDSQLPKDRFSAERLKGVDSTLKIQPAKLEDSAVYLCASTQHGGGQGGNEQLFGPGTRLTVL.

This chain connects TRBV29-1 to TRBJ1-5; D uncertain. With 4 bases removed from V and 12 bases from J, the gap between germline ends came to 16 bases. The germline CDR1 and CDR2 sequences are SQVTM and ANQGSEA. This CDR3 is built from 12 residues. The CDR3: CSVGTSSRLQHF. Here the CDR3 DNA reads TGCAGCGTTGGGACCTCTTCTCGGCTCCAGCATTTT. Supplemented by reference TRBV29-1 and TRBJ1-5, the full variable domain reads SAVISQKPSRDICQRGTSLTIQCQVDSQVTMMFWYRQQPGQSLTLIATANQGSEATYESGFVIDKFPISRPNLTFSTLTVSNMSPEDSSIYLCSVGTSSRLQHFGDGTRLSIL.

V gene TRBV10-3 combines with J gene TRBJ2-5, with 12 bases aligning to TRBD2. The junction had 4 bases not matched to a gene; V was cut back by 0 bases and J by 2 bases. The CDR3 has 17 residues. Germline CDR1 is ENHRY and CDR2 is SYGVKD. CDR3 sequence: CAISESASGGGQETQYF. The CDR3 DNA follows: TGTGCCATCAGTGAGTCTGCTAGCGGGGGGGGTCAAGAGACCCAGTACTTC.

Many counts were recorded for this clonotype. The chain employs TRBV21-1 and TRBJ2-3. TRBV21-1 is an annotated pseudogene. The length of the CDR3 is 16 residues. CDR3 region: CASSKERETSTDTQYF. The CDR3, as DNA: TGTGCCAGCAGCAAAGAGCGAGAGACAAGCACAGATACGCAGTATTTT.

V usage is TRBV4-2 and J usage is TRBJ2-4; D unclear. The CDR3 has 16 amino acids. Germline CDR1 LGHNA, CDR2 YNFKEQ. V lost 11 bases and J 6 bases, leaving 26 bases between the germline ends. The CDR3 region is CAGIQGQQVARNIQYF. DNA of the CDR3: TGTGCCGGCATCCAAGGGCAGCAGGTTGCCCGAAACATTCAGTACTTC.

This clonotype was picked up one time. V is TRBV18 and J is TRBJ1-1; a possible D gene is TRBD1 (5 bases). Trimming took 6 bases from V and 4 from J, leaving 18 bases between them. Germline assignment: CDR1 KGHSH and CDR2 LQKENI. The CDR3 has 15 amino acids. This CDR3 is CASSTDYQGFTEAFF. Written as DNA, the CDR3 is TGTGCCAGCTCGACGGACTATCAGGGTTTCACTGAAGCTTTCTTT.

Note on this clonotype: A junction boundary mismatches the germline segment, possibly from a read error. The chain is built from TRBV29-1 and TRBJ2-7; perhaps TRBD1 as D (5 bases). Germline CDR1 and CDR2: SQVTM and ANQGSEA. The CDR3 is 14 residues long. DNA of the CDR3: TGCAGCGTGACAGAAGAAAGCACCTACGACGAGCAATACTTC. Amino acid sequence: CSVTEESTYDEQYF.